This T cell receptor beta chain was sequenced in a study of T-cell memory formation after mild COVID-19 (dated by TCRdb to the early 2020s). The study in broad terms: Most TCR sequence clusters were specific to one of the two donors. The cohort was made up of two young adult volunteers, one female and one male, who were previously healthy. In two donors, T-cell clones that expanded and contracted after mild COVID-19 were tracked by sequencing TCRalpha and TCRbeta repertoires over time. Summary of the overall study and its limitations: SARS-CoV-2 specificity of the second-wave clones peaking on day 37 was not confirmed. Balanced CD4/CD8 phenotypes were observed for clones contracting from day 15 to 85, whereas a bias towards CD4+ was observed for a second wave of clones expanding from day 15 to 37. Some responding clones were detected in pre-infection memory, which suggested that pre-existing cross-reactive memory T cells had joined the SARS-CoV-2 response. Only a couple of mild cases were covered by the study, and larger cohorts that include severe cases with pre-infection samples were considered necessary. Contracting CD4+ clones were found mainly in CM and EM memory subsets, while CD8+ clones were enriched in EMRA.

Sequencing was performed on an Illumina NovaSeq 6000. cDNA libraries for TCRalpha and TCRbeta were prepared by 5'RACE using constant-segment primers, with sample barcodes and unique molecular identifiers added. RNA was extracted from every sample with Trizol reagent. The libraries were amplified in two PCR steps, and the second step added a second sample barcode and Illumina TruSeq adapters. The libraries were sequenced on an Illumina NovaSeq using 2 x 150 bp paired-end reads. Processing in the source paper ran as follows. Demultiplexing of reads and collapsing into UMI-guided consensus sequences were performed with migec v1.2.7. Using mixcr v2.1.11, the UMI consensuses were aligned to TRA and TRB V and J templates and assembled into clonotypes. Clonotypes were classified as expanded or contracted when called significant by both edgeR and NoisET, with noise models trained on biological replicates. edgeR calls used a false discovery rate-adjusted p below 0.01 and a log2 fold-change threshold of 1. As an exploratory analysis of dynamics, max-normalized trajectories of the 1000 most abundant clonotypes were examined with PCA combined with hierarchical clustering. Separately sequenced CD4+ and CD8+ repertoires were used to assign a CD4 or CD8 phenotype to each responding clone. TCRdb passed the public sequencing reads through fastp at Q25 and MiXCR, retaining productive beta sequences. Each CDR3 protein appears once, grouped with its most common genes and DNA. These V and J calls are TCRdb output, not the study's own analysis. The table for this sample lists around 250,000 distinct CDR3 sequences; 15% of them were counted only once. Together, the top ten hold 2% to 2.5% of the sample.

PBMCs were isolated by Ficoll-Paque density gradient centrifugation. The germline V gene (reference sequence) supplies CDR1 SEHNR and CDR2 FQNEAQ. The CDR3 numbers 13 residues from cysteine through phenylalanine. Kept here is only the CDR3 DNA, which spans 39 bases and is read in frame from base 1. V drops 1 base and J drops 6 bases, leaving 9 bases in between. With regard to this clonotype: This clone's antigen is unknown. Base-call qualities are not available, and no considerably larger clone is one nucleotide away.

The receptor chain draws on TRBV7-9 and TRBJ1-1, with the D gene uncertain. Source material: PBMCs or a T cell subset sorted from them (not recorded which). The receptor's source is an adult woman who had mild COVID-19 (a few samples of this study predate the infection). The sample titles of this study are shuffled in the database, so cell type and time point are left out; the donor was told from shared clones. The CDR3 in this case is CASSLVPKAEAFF. The DNA reads TGTGCCAGCAGCTTAGTACCCAAGGCTGAAGCTTTCTTT.